This TCR beta chain was recorded in a study of T cells after yellow fever vaccination. This clonotype was recorded many times. Each CDR3 protein is one row after TCRdb ran MiXCR on the 5' RACE reads. This table has 250,000 or so distinct CDR3 sequences, 5.5% to 8.5% appearing once. CDR1 is MNHNS and CDR2 is SASEGT in the germline V gene. V lost 5 bases to trimming and J lost 6 bases; unmatched junction nucleotides: 9. This CDR3 has 16 amino acids. The chain links TRBV6-1 to TRBJ2-1; TRBD2 aligns across 11 bases. Material: CD4+ T cells sorted from PBMCs, obtained on the day of the yellow fever booster vaccination. The sequence was obtained from a man aged 25-45 years who received the YFV17D yellow fever vaccine. The CDR3 region has the DNA TGTGCCAGCAGTCTTGGGGCTAGCGGGAGGTTCAATGAGCAGTTCTTC. Its protein is CASSLGASGRFNEQFF.